This T cell receptor (beta chain) is from a study of cytomegalovirus exposure and HLA in healthy donors. It was the approximately 110-subject validation cohort, separate from the approximately 700-subject first cohort, to which the donors belonged. The assay was immunoSEQ multiplex PCR, and TCRdb's table has in-frame clones only and misses some. In the table there are roughly 280,000 clones, 65% to 90% of which are singletons. The V and J ends lost 0 bases and 5 bases respectively, with 18 bases between them. The V gene's germline CDR1 is SGHDT and CDR2 YYEEEE. This CDR3 contains 17 residues. Regarding this clone: Its antigen is currently unknown.

Broader study findings: It was found in a later analysis that first-cohort TCR clusters tended to co-occur in the 130 or so validation repertoires. Most TCR sequences were seen very rarely across donors, but some public TCRs occurred in many. The authors listed 150 to 200 TCR beta chains as cytomegalovirus-associated.

Source material: PBMCs. This sequence was found in a woman younger than 35 in good health and CMV-seronegative. J is TRBJ1-5 and V is TRBV5-6, with D perhaps matching TRBD1 (5 bases). CDR3 sequence (DNA): TGTGCCAGCAGCTTGGCATCACGGGTCAGGGTCTATCAGCCCCAGCATTTT. Amino acids: CASSLASRVRVYQPQHF.